Listed below are T cell receptor beta chains from one sample, sequenced in a study of T-cell memory formation after mild COVID-19. Via MiXCR, TCRdb re-called the 5' RACE reads, giving one row per CDR3 protein. The sample yields under 200,000 distinct CDR3 sequences, roughly 13% seen once. Sample: PBMCs or a T cell subset sorted from them (not recorded which). The receptors were gathered from a man aged 18 to 35 who had mild COVID-19 (a few samples of this study predate the infection). Cell type and time point are not known. Both conserved end residues are part of each CDR3. The D gene is left open where the match is weak. Only part of the rows carry a size: once, few, many, or a class if the clone is expanded.

CDR3nt: TGCGCCAGCAGCTTGAAGTCAGGAGATGGAGATACGCAGTATTTT
CDR3aa: CASSLKSGDGDTQYF
d_gene: .
v_gene: TRBV5-1
len: 15
j_gene: TRBJ2-3
abundance: .

CDR3nt: TGTGCCAGCAGAAGGGGCCCAACTCCTTACAATGAGCAGTTCTTC
CDR3aa: CASRRGPTPYNEQFF
d_gene: .
v_gene: TRBV6-2/TRBV6-3
len: 15
j_gene: TRBJ2-1
abundance: .

CDR3nt: TGTGCCAGCAGCCATGGGACAGGGGACTACGAGCAGTACTTC
CDR3aa: CASSHGTGDYEQYF
d_gene: TRBD1
v_gene: TRBV5-8
len: 14
j_gene: TRBJ2-7
abundance: few

CDR3nt: TGCGCCAGCAGCTTCCTACTGTTGAGTCCGGACACCGGGGAGCTGTTTTTT
CDR3aa: CASSFLLLSPDTGELFF
d_gene: .
v_gene: TRBV5-1
len: 17
j_gene: TRBJ2-2
abundance: .

CDR3nt: TGTGCCAGCAGCTTAGGGGGGGGGTCGTACCCCCCTGAGCAGTTCTTC
CDR3aa: CASSLGGGSYPPEQFF
d_gene: TRBD2
v_gene: TRBV7-3
len: 16
j_gene: TRBJ2-1
abundance: .

CDR3nt: TGTGCCAGCAGTCTACGTGGGGAGGGGAGCACTGAAGCTTTCTTT
CDR3aa: CASSLRGEGSTEAFF
d_gene: .
v_gene: TRBV6-5
len: 15
j_gene: TRBJ1-1
abundance: .

CDR3nt: TGTGCCAGCAGCAGCGGACAGGGGACAGGCGAGCAGTACTTC
CDR3aa: CASSSGQGTGEQYF
d_gene: TRBD1
v_gene: TRBV9
len: 14
j_gene: TRBJ2-7
abundance: .

CDR3nt: TGCGCCAGCAGCCCGGACAGGGGGAAAGATACGCAGTATTTT
CDR3aa: CASSPDRGKDTQYF
d_gene: TRBD1
v_gene: TRBV5-1
len: 14
j_gene: TRBJ2-3
abundance: many

CDR3nt: TGCGCCAGCAGCCCGTTCCTTAGCGGGGGAAGGAACACAGATACGCAGTATTTT
CDR3aa: CASSPFLSGGRNTDTQYF
d_gene: TRBD2
v_gene: TRBV5-1
len: 18
j_gene: TRBJ2-3
abundance: .

CDR3nt: TGTGCCAGCACCCTGGCCGGCAGCCCTGGAAACACCATATATTTT
CDR3aa: CASTLAGSPGNTIYF
d_gene: .
v_gene: TRBV12-3/TRBV12-4
len: 15
j_gene: TRBJ1-3
abundance: once

CDR3nt: TGTGCCAGCAGCGTAGAGGGCACTGAAGCTTTCTTT
CDR3aa: CASSVEGTEAFF
d_gene: .
v_gene: TRBV9
len: 12
j_gene: TRBJ1-1
abundance: few

CDR3nt: TGTGCCAGCAGCTTCACCTATAGCGGGGGCCCAAATGAGCAGTTCTTC
CDR3aa: CASSFTYSGGPNEQFF
d_gene: TRBD2
v_gene: TRBV7-3
len: 16
j_gene: TRBJ2-1
abundance: few

CDR3nt: TGTGCCAGCAGCCAAGGAACAGATACGCAGTATTTT
CDR3aa: CASSQGTDTQYF
d_gene: .
v_gene: TRBV7-2
len: 12
j_gene: TRBJ2-3
abundance: few

CDR3nt: TGCGCCAGCAGCCAAGTCGACATTATCTCCTACAATGAGCAGTTCTTC
CDR3aa: CASSQVDIISYNEQFF
d_gene: .
v_gene: TRBV4-1
len: 16
j_gene: TRBJ2-1
abundance: many

CDR3nt: TGTGCCTGGAGGTTGGTGCTGGATACGCAGTATTTT
CDR3aa: CAWRLVLDTQYF
d_gene: .
v_gene: TRBV30
len: 12
j_gene: TRBJ2-3
abundance: .

CDR3nt: TGTGCCATCAGTGAGCTCCCAGGGAAACAGCCCCAGCATTTT
CDR3aa: CAISELPGKQPQHF
d_gene: .
v_gene: TRBV10-3
len: 14
j_gene: TRBJ1-5
abundance: .

CDR3nt: TGCGCCAGCAGCTTGACAGCGACCTACGAGCAGTACTTC
CDR3aa: CASSLTATYEQYF
d_gene: .
v_gene: TRBV5-1
len: 13
j_gene: TRBJ2-7
abundance: .

CDR3nt: TGTGCCACCAGTGACCTTGGACAGGCTGTGGAGACCCAGTACTTC
CDR3aa: CATSDLGQAVETQYF
d_gene: TRBD1
v_gene: TRBV24-1
len: 15
j_gene: TRBJ2-5
abundance: few

CDR3nt: TGTGCCAGCAGCCCATGGGGTGCCGGGAGAGATACGCAGTATTTT
CDR3aa: CASSPWGAGRDTQYF
d_gene: .
v_gene: TRBV7-2
len: 15
j_gene: TRBJ2-3
abundance: .

CDR3nt: TGTGCCAGCAGCTTAGCGGAATACAATGAGCAGTTCTTC
CDR3aa: CASSLAEYNEQFF
d_gene: .
v_gene: TRBV7-2
len: 13
j_gene: TRBJ2-1
abundance: many

CDR3nt: TGTGCCAGCAGTTTAGGGGACAGGGCAAATTCACCCCTCCACTTT
CDR3aa: CASSLGDRANSPLHF
d_gene: TRBD1
v_gene: TRBV12-3/TRBV12-4
len: 15
j_gene: TRBJ1-6
abundance: few

CDR3nt: TGTGCCGGCAGCTCCGCGGGACTAGCGGGGGGGATCGGGTTCTTC
CDR3aa: CAGSSAGLAGGIGFF
d_gene: TRBD2
v_gene: TRBV7-9
len: 15
j_gene: TRBJ2-1
abundance: few

CDR3nt: TGTGCCAGCAGCTTACCGGGGGCGCTTGGCTACACCTTC
CDR3aa: CASSLPGALGYTF
d_gene: .
v_gene: TRBV7-9
len: 13
j_gene: TRBJ1-2
abundance: .

CDR3nt: TGTGCCAGCAGCTTGAACGGGGCTCAAGAGACCCAGTACTTC
CDR3aa: CASSLNGAQETQYF
d_gene: .
v_gene: TRBV11-2
len: 14
j_gene: TRBJ2-5
abundance: few

CDR3nt: TGTGCCAGCTTGCGGACTTCGGGGGCCACTGAAGCTTTCTTT
CDR3aa: CASLRTSGATEAFF
d_gene: .
v_gene: TRBV18
len: 14
j_gene: TRBJ1-1
abundance: .

CDR3nt: TGTGCCAGCAGTGAAAAGGAGTACACTGAAGCTTTCTTT
CDR3aa: CASSEKEYTEAFF
d_gene: .
v_gene: TRBV6-4
len: 13
j_gene: TRBJ1-1
abundance: few

CDR3nt: TGCAGTGGGTCTAGGGCCCTGGGGTACGAGCAGTACTTC
CDR3aa: CSGSRALGYEQYF
d_gene: .
v_gene: TRBV20-1
len: 13
j_gene: TRBJ2-7
abundance: few

CDR3nt: TGCGCCAGCAGCTATAGGACGGAGCAAGAGACCCAGTACTTC
CDR3aa: CASSYRTEQETQYF
d_gene: .
v_gene: TRBV5-1
len: 14
j_gene: TRBJ2-5
abundance: few

CDR3nt: TGTGCCACCAGCAGAGATGGGGCAGGGCCCCAGCCCCAGCATTTT
CDR3aa: CATSRDGAGPQPQHF
d_gene: .
v_gene: TRBV15
len: 15
j_gene: TRBJ1-5
abundance: .

CDR3nt: TGTGCCAGCAGACGAGCGGATACGCAGTATTTT
CDR3aa: CASRRADTQYF
d_gene: .
v_gene: TRBV12-3/TRBV12-4
len: 11
j_gene: TRBJ2-3
abundance: many

CDR3nt: TGCGCCAGCAGCTGGAGGGCTGGACAGGGAAATTCACCCCTCCACTTT
CDR3aa: CASSWRAGQGNSPLHF
d_gene: TRBD1
v_gene: TRBV5-1
len: 16
j_gene: TRBJ1-6
abundance: few

CDR3nt: TGTGCCAGTAGGGCGGAAAAAGTAGGTGGCTACACCTTC
CDR3aa: CASRAEKVGGYTF
d_gene: .
v_gene: TRBV19
len: 13
j_gene: TRBJ1-2
abundance: .

CDR3nt: TGTGCCAGCAGTTATAGGGGGGGTACATGGGAGCAGTTCTTC
CDR3aa: CASSYRGGTWEQFF
d_gene: .
v_gene: TRBV6-5
len: 14
j_gene: TRBJ2-1
abundance: few

CDR3nt: TGCGCCAGCAGCTGGGACAACCTTAAAGGAAACACCATATATTTT
CDR3aa: CASSWDNLKGNTIYF
d_gene: .
v_gene: TRBV5-1
len: 15
j_gene: TRBJ1-3
abundance: once

CDR3nt: TGTGCCAGCAGCTTAGGGGGCGGGGACAGGGTACCGCAGTTCTTC
CDR3aa: CASSLGGGDRVPQFF
d_gene: TRBD1
v_gene: TRBV7-2
len: 15
j_gene: TRBJ2-1
abundance: few

CDR3nt: TGTGCCTGGAGTCGCAAGGGACGGGAAGCTTTCTTT
CDR3aa: CAWSRKGREAFF
d_gene: .
v_gene: TRBV30
len: 12
j_gene: TRBJ1-1
abundance: few

CDR3nt: TGTGCCACCCTCGGGAAACCTATGAACACTGAAGCTTTCTTT
CDR3aa: CATLGKPMNTEAFF
d_gene: .
v_gene: TRBV6-2/TRBV6-3
len: 14
j_gene: TRBJ1-1
abundance: few

CDR3nt: TGCGCCAGCAGCCAAGTTTTGGGGAGTCAGCCCCAGCATTTT
CDR3aa: CASSQVLGSQPQHF
d_gene: .
v_gene: TRBV4-1
len: 14
j_gene: TRBJ1-5
abundance: .

CDR3nt: TGTGCCAGCAAGGTAGCGGGGGGTTACAATGAGCAGTTCTTC
CDR3aa: CASKVAGGYNEQFF
d_gene: TRBD2
v_gene: TRBV12-3/TRBV12-4
len: 14
j_gene: TRBJ2-1
abundance: few

CDR3nt: TGTGCCAGCAGCTCGGGACGGAACACTGAAGCTTTCTTT
CDR3aa: CASSSGRNTEAFF
d_gene: .
v_gene: TRBV7-3
len: 13
j_gene: TRBJ1-1
abundance: few

CDR3nt: TGTGCCAGCAGCCAAGCCCCCCTAGGATTCCCAGATACGCAGTATTTT
CDR3aa: CASSQAPLGFPDTQYF
d_gene: .
v_gene: TRBV4-2
len: 16
j_gene: TRBJ2-3
abundance: .

CDR3nt: TGCAGTGCTCAGACAGGGGGCCGGCGGGGGTTGCATGAGCAGTTCTTC
CDR3aa: CSAQTGGRRGLHEQFF
d_gene: TRBD1
v_gene: TRBV20-1
len: 16
j_gene: TRBJ2-1
abundance: few

CDR3nt: TGTGCCAGCAGCTTAGTAAACGGGGGGAGCACAGATACGCAGTATTTT
CDR3aa: CASSLVNGGSTDTQYF
d_gene: TRBD2
v_gene: TRBV7-2
len: 16
j_gene: TRBJ2-3
abundance: once

CDR3nt: TGCGCCAGCAGCTTGGGACCTCAATTAAGCGGGGGGACGGCCGGGGAGCTGTTTTTT
CDR3aa: CASSLGPQLSGGTAGELFF
d_gene: TRBD2
v_gene: TRBV5-1
len: 19
j_gene: TRBJ2-2
abundance: few

CDR3nt: TGCGCCAGCAGACACCCCTTGAGCTCCTACAATGAGCAGTTCTTC
CDR3aa: CASRHPLSSYNEQFF
d_gene: .
v_gene: TRBV4-1
len: 15
j_gene: TRBJ2-1
abundance: .

CDR3nt: TGTGCCAGCAGCTTAGACTACGAGCAGTACTTC
CDR3aa: CASSLDYEQYF
d_gene: .
v_gene: TRBV7-2
len: 11
j_gene: TRBJ2-7
abundance: many

CDR3nt: TGTGCCAGCACCCAACAGGGGGCAGCTAACTATGGCTACACCTTC
CDR3aa: CASTQQGAANYGYTF
d_gene: TRBD1
v_gene: TRBV5-5
len: 15
j_gene: TRBJ1-2
abundance: many

CDR3nt: TGCGCCAGCAGCTTGGCAGGGGGCAAAGAGACCCAGTACTTC
CDR3aa: CASSLAGGKETQYF
d_gene: TRBD1
v_gene: TRBV5-1
len: 14
j_gene: TRBJ2-5
abundance: many

CDR3nt: TGTGCCAGCAGTTTGTTTGGGCCCAACTATGGCTACACCTTC
CDR3aa: CASSLFGPNYGYTF
d_gene: .
v_gene: TRBV6-6
len: 14
j_gene: TRBJ1-2
abundance: few

CDR3nt: TGCGCCAGCAGCAGAGACAGAGTTGGCTACACCTTC
CDR3aa: CASSRDRVGYTF
d_gene: .
v_gene: TRBV5-1
len: 12
j_gene: TRBJ1-2
abundance: few

CDR3nt: TGTGCCAGCAGCCGCCTGACAGACTACACCGGGGAGCTGTTTTTT
CDR3aa: CASSRLTDYTGELFF
d_gene: .
v_gene: TRBV5-5
len: 15
j_gene: TRBJ2-2
abundance: .

CDR3nt: TGTGCCGACGGCAGGGAGAACACCGGGGAGCTGTTTTTT
CDR3aa: CADGRENTGELFF
d_gene: .
v_gene: TRBV2
len: 13
j_gene: TRBJ2-2
abundance: .

CDR3nt: TGTGCCAGCAGTTCTCACGGGGGGGGAGAGACCCAGTACTTC
CDR3aa: CASSSHGGGETQYF
d_gene: TRBD2
v_gene: TRBV28
len: 14
j_gene: TRBJ2-5
abundance: few

CDR3nt: TGTGCCAGCAGTTTATTGGACAGGGGCACCGGGGAGCTGTTTTTT
CDR3aa: CASSLLDRGTGELFF
d_gene: TRBD1
v_gene: TRBV12-3/TRBV12-4
len: 15
j_gene: TRBJ2-2
abundance: few

CDR3nt: TGCAGTGCTAGAAGGGCAGGGGGAGTCGCCCAGGGCTACACCTTC
CDR3aa: CSARRAGGVAQGYTF
d_gene: TRBD1
v_gene: TRBV20-1
len: 15
j_gene: TRBJ1-2
abundance: .

CDR3nt: TGTGCCAGCAGTTACCCCCTTAGCGGGACAGACACAGATACGCAGTATTTT
CDR3aa: CASSYPLSGTDTDTQYF
d_gene: .
v_gene: TRBV6-2/TRBV6-3
len: 17
j_gene: TRBJ2-3
abundance: .

CDR3nt: TGTGCCAGCACCGATGGGTACACCGGGGAGCTGTTTTTT
CDR3aa: CASTDGYTGELFF
d_gene: .
v_gene: TRBV2
len: 13
j_gene: TRBJ2-2
abundance: few

CDR3nt: TGTGCCAGCAGTTTCCGGGACAGGGCGCGCGAGCAGTACTTC
CDR3aa: CASSFRDRAREQYF
d_gene: TRBD1
v_gene: TRBV12-3/TRBV12-4
len: 14
j_gene: TRBJ2-7
abundance: few